These 31 T cell receptor beta chains came from one sample sequenced in a study of human T cells and chemical hapten exposure. Time point indicated: pre-sensitization, week 0. This sample's treatment: therapeutic diphenylcyclopropenone sensitization with weekly scalp DPC. TCRdb recomputed calls from the RACE reads with MiXCR, one row per CDR3 protein. The repertoire holds 85,000 to 130,000 distinct CDR3 sequences, with approximately 12% as singletons. This material consisted of whole blood, taken in connection with sensitization to the hapten diphenylcyclopropenone (DPC). These receptors all come from a woman aged 45-65 years with alopecia areata. Some clones in this sample may be carry-over from other donors' samples.

The chain is built from TRBV7-2 and TRBJ1-5, with 7 bases identical to TRBD1. J gave up 6 bases and V 3 bases, and 8 bases lay outside the gene matches. In germline, CDR1 is SGHTA, CDR2 FQGNSA. CDR3 size: 15 residues. CDR3 sequence: CASSLTGLAGQPQHF. In DNA, the CDR3 is TGTGCCAGCAGCTTGACAGGGTTAGCTGGTCAGCCCCAGCATTTT.

This clonotype has a handful of counts. The V call is TRBV18, the J call TRBJ2-3; D ambiguous. CDR1 is KGHSH, CDR2 LQKENI, per germline. The CDR3 runs 13 residues. Trimming took 5 bases from V and 0 from J, leaving 6 bases between them. As DNA, the CDR3 is TGTGCCAGCTCAACCGACAGCACAGATACGCAGTATTTT. Protein: CASSTDSTDTQYF.

Many counts were recorded for this clonotype. The chain employs TRBV24-1 and TRBJ2-6; TRBD1 is a possible D gene (6 bases). The CDR3 loop spans 15 amino acids. V was clipped by 9 bases and J by 1 base, with 12 bases between them. Germline-derived CDR1 and CDR2 are KGHDR and SFDVKD. In DNA, the CDR3 is TGTGCCACCGCAGGGGAAGGATCTGGGGCCAACGTCCTGACTTTC. Its translation: CATAGEGSGANVLTF.

The rearrangement uses TRBV3-1 and TRBJ1-5; D gene uncertain. The V gene lost 3 bases and the J gene lost 0 bases, with 6 bases spanning the gap. This CDR3 has 14 residues. Per the germline V gene, CDR1 is LGHDT and CDR2 is YNNKEL (reference sequence). CDR3 region: CASSQTSSNQPQHF. CDR3 coding DNA: TGTGCCAGCAGCCAGACCTCTAGCAATCAGCCCCAGCATTTT.

The genes are TRBV11-2 and TRBJ2-7, with D tentatively TRBD1 (5 bases). Trimming cost V 5 bases and J 3 bases, with 14 bases left between them. The CDR3 length is 14 residues. CDR1 and CDR2 (germline): SGHAT, FQNNGV. The CDR3 protein is CASSQTTAYYEQYF. CDR3 coding DNA: TGTGCCAGCAGCCAGACGACAGCTTACTACGAGCAGTACTTC.

The CDR3 DNA sequence: TGTGCCAGCAGCGGGGACAGCGATCAGCCCCAGCATTTT. Translation gives CASSGDSDQPQHF. V is TRBV9 and J is TRBJ1-5; 7 bases agree with TRBD1. The trim removed 3 bases at V and 5 bases at J, leaving 2 bases unmatched. The length of the CDR3 is 13 residues. The germline V gene has CDR1 SGDLS and CDR2 YYNGEE.

The chain links TRBV12-3 or TRBV12-4 to TRBJ2-5; 7 bases line up with TRBD1. CDR3 length: 13 amino acids. Unmatched junction bases numbered 1, after V lost 1 base and J lost 5 bases. CDR3 protein: CASSLVRGETQYF. Here the CDR3 DNA reads TGTGCCAGCAGTTTAGTCAGGGGGGAGACCCAGTACTTC.

There are many counts of this clonotype. The CDR3 DNA follows: TGTGCTAGTGGTTTGGCCCGGGTTGGGAGTCGGCCCTACAATGAGCAGTTCTTC. Protein product: CASGLARVGSRPYNEQFF. The chain combines TRBV12-5 with TRBJ2-1, with D tentatively TRBD2 (5 bases). V was cut by 1 base and J by 2 bases, with 18 bases left in between. There are 18 residues in the CDR3. CDR1 is LGHNT and CDR2 is FRNRAP in the germline V gene.

The chain uses TRBV12-3 or TRBV12-4 and TRBJ1-1; D is perhaps TRBD1 (5 bases). This CDR3 region has 13 residues. With 7 bases removed from V and 6 bases from J, the gap between germline ends came to 15 bases. The CDR3 DNA is TGTGCCAGCAACCTCGTTTGGGACGCTGAAGCTTTCTTT. Residues: CASNLVWDAEAFF.

This clonotype was seen more than once but under ten times. This CDR3 is CASSLDHRQGGANEKLFF. The DNA for the CDR3 is TGTGCCAGCAGCTTAGATCACCGACAGGGAGGAGCTAATGAAAAACTGTTTTTT. The chain links TRBV11-2 to TRBJ1-4, with 7 bases fitting TRBD1. V trimming: 0 bases; J trimming: 3 bases; junction bases outside the gene matches: 10. CDR3 size: 18 residues. Germline lookup yields CDR1 SGHAT and CDR2 FQNNGV. The variable domain in full, completed from reference TRBV11-2 and TRBJ1-4, reads EAGVAQSPRYKIIEKRQSVAFWCNPISGHATLYWYQQILGQGPKLLIQFQNNGVVDDSQLPKDRFSAERLKGVDSTLKIQPAKLEDSAVYLCASSLDHRQGGANEKLFFGSGTQLSVL.

The V and J genes are TRBV6-1 and TRBJ2-1, with D tentatively TRBD1 or TRBD2 (5 bases each). The germline gives CDR1 MNHNS, CDR2 SASEGT. The CDR3 spans 17 residues. V lost 2 bases and J 8 bases, leaving 22 bases between the germline ends. CDR3 region: CASSENPPGDPIHEQFF. DNA for the CDR3: TGTGCCAGCAGTGAAAACCCTCCCGGGGACCCAATCCATGAGCAGTTCTTC.

This chain connects TRBV9 to TRBJ2-5; D is possibly TRBD1 (5 bases). CDR3 length: 14 residues. The germline gives CDR1 SGDLS, CDR2 YYNGEE. V was cut by 0 bases and J by 5 bases, with 11 bases left in between. The CDR3 protein is CASSVEQVSETQYF. The CDR3 DNA reads TGTGCCAGCAGCGTAGAACAGGTCAGCGAGACCCAGTACTTC.

About this clonotype itself: Just one base apart from a much larger clone, this may be a read error. The genes are TRBV18 and TRBJ1-1; D is perhaps TRBD1 (5 bases). Germline V gives CDR1 KGHSH, CDR2 LQKENI. Trimming cost V 4 bases and J 5 bases, with 17 bases left between them. The CDR3 extends over 15 amino acids. The CDR3 DNA reads as TGTGCCAGCTCACTAAGGAGGGGAACCGGGACTGAAGCTTTCTTT. It codes for CASSLRRGTGTEAFF.

The table lists this clonotype with many counts. The V gene is TRBV14, the J gene TRBJ2-3; D unresolved. This CDR3 has 15 residues. Germline V gene lookup returns CDR1 SGHDN and CDR2 FVKESK. V gave up 3 bases and J gave up 2 bases, with 12 bases separating them. CDR3 DNA sequence: TGTGCCAGCAGCCATGGCGGCGCAACCACAGATACGCAGTATTTT. It codes for CASSHGGATTDTQYF.

This clonotype was observed many times. This chain uses TRBV15 with TRBJ1-3; D gene unclear. V was cut by 0 bases and J by 2 bases, with 8 bases left in between. The length of the CDR3 is 15 residues. Per germline, CDR1 LNHNV and CDR2 YYDKDF (reference sequence). The CDR3 bases are TGTGCCACCAGCAGAGACGTCAGTACTGGAAACACCATATATTTT. Protein product: CATSRDVSTGNTIYF.

This chain joins TRBV20-1 and TRBJ2-7, with TRBD2 matching over 9 bases. V shed 1 base, J shed 5 bases, and the junction held 9 bases outside the gene matches. This CDR3 has 15 amino acids. Germline V CDR1 and CDR2: DFQATT, SNEGSKA (reference sequence). This CDR3 is CSARVARREGNEQYF. CDR3 DNA sequence: TGCAGTGCTAGAGTGGCGAGGCGGGAGGGAAACGAGCAGTACTTC.

This clonotype has just a few counts. The rearrangement links TRBV7-9 to TRBJ2-7; the match to TRBD2 covers 10 bases. The CDR3 consists of 14 residues. V dropped 7 bases and J dropped 3; count of bases not matched to a gene: 6. CDR1 is SEHNR, CDR2 FQNEAQ, per germline (reference sequence). This CDR3 is CASTRSGGHYEQYF. CDR3 nucleotide sequence: TGTGCCAGCACCCGTAGCGGGGGGCACTACGAGCAGTACTTC.

This clonotype was found a few times. The junction departs from the called germline gene at one end, perhaps through a read error. V and J are TRBV2 and TRBJ1-6, with 8 positions matching TRBD1. The germline V gene encodes CDR1 SNHLY and CDR2 FYNNEI. The CDR3 runs 16 residues. The CDR3 spells CASSERPTGADSPPHF. The DNA for the CDR3 is TGTGCCAGCAGTGAAAGGCCGACAGGGGCCGATTCACCCCCCCACTTT.

The chain joins TRBV7-2 to TRBJ2-5; TRBD1 matches at 9 bases. J lost 4 bases, V lost 3 bases, and 6 bases had no gene match. The CDR3 runs to 15 residues. Germline V gene sequence: CDR1 SGHTA, CDR2 FQGNSA. In DNA form, the CDR3 reads TGTGCCAGCAGCTTCAACAGGGGGCGCGGAGAGACCCAGTACTTC. It specifies CASSFNRGRGETQYF.

This clonotype has a count of ten or more. The rearrangement links TRBV4-2 to TRBJ2-2, with a possible D match to TRBD1 (5 bases). V lost 0 bases to trimming and J lost 1 base, with 9 bases between them. Germline V lookup: CDR1 LGHNA, CDR2 YNFKEQ. This CDR3 has 16 residues. CDR3 bases: TGTGCCAGCAGCCAAGATCGGCAGGGGAACACCGGGGAGCTGTTTTTT. Translated, it gives CASSQDRQGNTGELFF.

This clonotype has only a few counts. The chain links TRBV7-6 to TRBJ1-2; tentatively, D is TRBD1 (6 bases). Trimming shortened V by 5 bases and J by 0 bases, and 13 bases separated the two germline ends. Germline V gene lookup returns CDR1 SGHVS and CDR2 FNYEAQ. This CDR3 has 15 residues. The CDR3: CASSPMTGTNYGYTF. As DNA, the CDR3 is TGTGCCAGCAGCCCGATGACAGGCACTAACTATGGCTACACCTTC.

The gene calls are TRBV6-5 and TRBJ2-3, with a weak D call TRBD2 (6 bases). The germline gives CDR1 MNHEY, CDR2 SVGAGI. Trimming took 6 bases from V and 2 from J, leaving 9 bases between them. The CDR3 covers 13 residues. The CDR3 nucleotides read TGTGCCAGCAGCCTAGCGCACACAGATACGCAGTATTTT. Protein: CASSLAHTDTQYF.

This chain uses TRBV2 with TRBJ2-7; D tentatively reads TRBD1 or TRBD2 (5 bases each). The CDR3 extends over 14 amino acids. Germline CDR1 is SNHLY and CDR2 is FYNNEI. The V and J ends lost 6 bases and 0 bases respectively, with 12 bases between them. CDR3 sequence: CASRHGTDSYEQYF. The CDR3 region has the DNA TGTGCCAGCAGGCATGGGACGGACTCCTACGAGCAGTACTTC.

This clonotype was detected only once. This chain links TRBV5-6 with TRBJ1-5; no firm D call. The length of the CDR3 is 15 residues. Germline-derived CDR1 and CDR2 are SGHDT and YYEEEE. Trimming stripped 1 base from V and 7 bases from J, with 15 bases between. The CDR3 nucleotides are TGTGCCAGCAGCTTGTCCGACAACACTGGGCAGCCCCAGCATTTT. Its protein is CASSLSDNTGQPQHF.

J is TRBJ2-2 and V is TRBV11-2; no firm D call. This CDR3 comprises 15 residues. V was cut by 6 bases and J by 3 bases, with 14 bases left in between. Germline V gene sequence: CDR1 SGHAT, CDR2 FQNNGV. The CDR3 DNA follows: TGTGCCAGCAGGGTTATTCTCTCGGACACCGGGGAGCTGTTTTTT. Translating it yields CASRVILSDTGELFF.

This clonotype has a handful of counts. This chain connects TRBV20-1 to TRBJ2-7; possibly TRBD1 for D (6 bases). Trimming removed 3 bases from V and 2 bases from J, with 14 bases in between. The germline V gene has CDR1 DFQATT and CDR2 SNEGSKA (reference sequence). There are 14 residues in the CDR3. The CDR3 region is CSASQTGTPYEQYF. DNA for the CDR3: TGCAGTGCTAGCCAAACAGGGACCCCCTACGAGCAGTACTTC.

The chain joins TRBV6-6 to TRBJ1-1; no firm D call. The CDR3 contains 12 residues. Germline values: CDR1 MNHNY, CDR2 SVGAGI (reference sequence). V gave up 6 bases and J gave up 9 bases, with 14 bases separating them. The CDR3 DNA follows: TGTGCCAGCAGAACATGGGCAGAGAAAGCTTTCTTT. Translated: CASRTWAEKAFF.

This clonotype appeared a few times. The chain joins TRBV4-3 to TRBJ2-1; tentative D call: TRBD2 (5 bases). The V gene lost 0 bases and the J gene lost 0 bases, with 15 bases spanning the gap. The CDR3 covers 18 residues. Germline lookup yields CDR1 LGHNA and CDR2 YSLEER. The CDR3 loop reads CASSQEQRRGSSYNEQFF. The CDR3 region has the DNA TGCGCCAGCAGCCAAGAGCAAAGACGGGGAAGCTCCTACAATGAGCAGTTCTTC.

This clonotype showed up just a few times. This chain uses TRBV20-1 with TRBJ1-2, with 7 bases lining up with TRBD1. From germline, CDR1 is DFQATT and CDR2 SNEGSKA (reference sequence). V shed 5 bases and J 8 bases; nucleotides not matched to a gene: 11. The length of the CDR3 is 13 residues. The CDR3: CSAPDRVGVGYTF. The DNA of the CDR3 is TGCAGTGCTCCTGACAGGGTAGGCGTCGGCTACACCTTC.

The chain joins TRBV5-1 to TRBJ1-5, with 9 bases lining up with TRBD1. V gave up 4 bases and J gave up 7 bases; unmatched junction bases: 9. The CDR3 runs to 15 residues. The germline V gene encodes CDR1 SGHRS and CDR2 YFSETQ. CDR3 DNA: TGCGCCAGCAGCCCTAGGACAGGGGTTGACCAGCCCCAGCATTTT. Protein: CASSPRTGVDQPQHF.

By share, this clonotype counts as medium-sized (0.01 to 0.1%). The chain couples TRBV2 to TRBJ2-3; 7 nucleotides agree with TRBD2. The CDR3 is 14 amino acids. Germline CDR1 reads SNHLY; CDR2 reads FYNNEI. After removal of 2 bases from V and 8 bases from J, the junction contained 7 bases not matched to a gene. The CDR3 coding sequence is TGTGCCAGCAGTGAATGGCGGGAGTGGGGTACGCAGTATTTT. It codes for CASSEWREWGTQYF.